These 30 T cell receptor beta chains share one sample of origin, sequenced in a study of blood T cell repertoires in COVID-19. TCRdb keeps only in-frame clones here, not all; method: immunoSEQ multiplex PCR. The data contain about 27,000 clones, about 88% of them singletons. The sample taken for sequencing was peripheral blood. The origin of the receptors is a woman aged 45-60 years with active COVID-19.

The chain recombines TRBV14 with TRBJ2-7, with 7 bases matching TRBD1. CDR1 SGHDN and CDR2 FVKESK come from the germline V gene. The trim removed 4 bases at V and 4 bases at J, leaving 7 bases unmatched. The CDR3 loop spans 14 amino acids. CDR3 sequence: CASSRQGGHYEQYF. The CDR3 nucleotides are TGTGCCAGCAGCCGACAGGGCGGTCATTACGAGCAGTACTTC.

This chain uses TRBV15 with TRBJ1-5; 11 bases match TRBD1. The germline gives CDR1 LNHNV, CDR2 YYDKDF (reference sequence). Trimming took 5 bases from V and 7 from J; bases not matched to a gene: 7. This CDR3 contains 15 residues. CDR3 DNA: TGTGCCACCAGCTTGGACAGGGGGCAAGGACAGCCCCAGCATTTT. It specifies CATSLDRGQGQPQHF.

This clone rates as medium-sized (0.01 to 0.1%). Other DNA variants within this sample encode the same CDR3. The chain couples TRBV19 to TRBJ2-7; TRBD1 aligns across 9 bases. The length of the CDR3 is 15 residues. Trimming at V came to 6 bases and at J to 0 bases, leaving 6 bases not matched to a gene. Germline CDR1 reads LNHDA; CDR2 reads SQIVND (reference sequence). In DNA, the CDR3 is TGTGCCAGTAGCCCCGGGACAGGGCTCTCCTACGAGCAGTACTTC. Residues: CASSPGTGLSYEQYF. The full variable domain, rest sourced from reference TRBV19 and TRBJ2-7, is DGGITQSPKYLFRKEGQNVTLSCEQNLNHDAMYWYRQDPGQGLRLIYYSQIVNDFQKGDIAEGYSVSREKKESFPLTVTSAQKNPTAFYLCASSPGTGLSYEQYFGPGTRLTVT.

V and J are TRBV10-3 and TRBJ1-5; D perhaps matches TRBD1 (5 bases). The CDR3 spans 15 residues. Germline-derived CDR1 and CDR2 are ENHRY and SYGVKD. V lost 2 bases and J 4 bases, leaving 12 bases between the germline ends. The CDR3 bases are TGTGCCATCAGTGAGGGGCAGGGTAGGAATCAGCCCCAGCATTTT. Translated: CAISEGQGRNQPQHF.

The chain couples TRBV7-3 to TRBJ2-1, with 7 bases lining up with TRBD2. Germline V gene data show CDR1 as SGHTA and CDR2 as FQGTGA. Germline trimming cut 1 base from V and 7 bases from J; bases unmatched to any gene: 4. This CDR3 region has 14 residues. The CDR3 region has the DNA TGTGCCAGCAGCTTAAACGGCGGGAGAAATGAGCAGTTCTTC. Protein sequence: CASSLNGGRNEQFF.

V usage is TRBV5-4 and J usage is TRBJ2-1, with 9 bases identical to TRBD2. The V segment lost 0 bases and the J segment 0 bases; nucleotides outside the gene matches: 1. Germline V lookup: CDR1 SGHNT, CDR2 YYREEE (reference sequence). The CDR3 has 16 amino acids. The chain's CDR3 is CASSLGAGGSYNEQFF. CDR3 sequence (DNA): TGTGCCAGCAGCTTGGGAGCGGGGGGCTCCTACAATGAGCAGTTCTTC.

The chain couples TRBV28 to TRBJ1-1; 7 bases are shared with TRBD1. The germline V gene encodes CDR1 MDHEN and CDR2 SYDVKM. V shed 5 bases and J 3 bases; nucleotides not matched to a gene: 15. The CDR3 runs to 17 residues. CDR3 nucleotides: TGTGCCAGCAGTACAAGACAGGGTTTAATTAATGACACTGAAGCTTTCTTT. This codes for CASSTRQGLINDTEAFF.

The CDR3 sequence is CASSQGGRMNTEAFF. The CDR3 bases are TGCGCCAGCAGCCAGGGAGGACGGATGAACACTGAAGCTTTCTTT. This chain links TRBV4-1 with TRBJ1-1; no definite D call. Trimming pared 3 bases from V and 0 bases from J, leaving 11 bases between. This CDR3 region has 15 residues. Per the germline V gene, CDR1 is MGHRA and CDR2 is YSYEKL.

V is TRBV19 and J is TRBJ1-5; TRBD1 agrees at 11 bases. V shed 6 bases, J shed 3 bases, and the junction held 4 bases outside the gene matches. Germline CDR1 LNHDA, CDR2 SQIVND (reference sequence). CDR3 size: 15 residues. The CDR3 DNA follows: TGTGCCAGTAGCCGGGGACAGGGGGTCAATCAGCCCCAGCATTTT. The encoded protein is CASSRGQGVNQPQHF.

This sequence joins TRBV27 and TRBJ2-2, with 10 bases lining up with TRBD1. The junction had 7 bases not matched to a gene; V was cut back by 5 bases and J by 7 bases. This CDR3 comprises 15 residues. The V gene's germline CDR1 is MNHEY and CDR2 SMNVEV (reference sequence). CDR3 protein: CASSVRTGGNGELFF. The CDR3 nucleotides read TGTGCCAGCAGTGTCCGGACAGGGGGGAACGGGGAGCTGTTTTTT.

This clone was counted a few times. The genes are TRBV4-1 and TRBJ2-5, with 14 bases that match TRBD2. CDR3 length: 13 amino acids. The germline V gene has CDR1 MGHRA and CDR2 YSYEKL. The V gene end was trimmed by 3 bases and the J gene end by 14 bases; junction bases not matched to a gene: 5. The CDR3 is CASSQGLAGVFYF. CDR3 DNA sequence: TGCGCCAGCAGCCAGGGACTAGCGGGAGTTTTCTACTTC.

This chain uses TRBV5-1 with TRBJ2-5, with a weak D call TRBD2 (5 bases). The length of the CDR3 is 14 residues. Germline CDR1 is SGHRS and CDR2 is YFSETQ. Trimming left V 2 bases short and J 0 bases short, with 8 bases between. In nucleotides, the CDR3 is TGCGCCAGCAGCTTAAAACTAGACCAAGAGACCCAGTACTTC. It specifies CASSLKLDQETQYF.

This chain joins TRBV6-6 and TRBJ2-1; 15 bases fit TRBD2. V lost 4 bases, J lost 12 bases, and 4 bases stayed unmatched. The CDR3 has 14 amino acids. CDR1 is MNHNY, CDR2 SVGAGI, per germline (reference sequence). The CDR3 loop reads CASSWTSGRAGQFF. Written as DNA, the CDR3 is TGTGCCAGCAGTTGGACTAGCGGGAGGGCCGGGCAGTTCTTC.

The rearrangement uses TRBV28 and TRBJ1-1; 7 bases are a match to TRBD1. The V and J ends lost 8 bases and 1 base, in that order; junction bases with no gene match: 7. CDR3 length equals 14 residues. Looked up from germline, CDR1 is MDHEN and CDR2 is SYDVKM. The DNA of the CDR3 is TGTGCCAGCGAAACGGGACAGAGGAACACTGAAGCTTTCTTT. Translation: CASETGQRNTEAFF.

This clone was recorded once. This chain connects TRBV4-2 to TRBJ1-3, with TRBD1 as a possible D gene (5 bases). V was shortened by 3 bases and J by 0 bases, with 9 bases between the two germline ends. The CDR3 spans 15 residues. Germline CDR1 reads LGHNA; CDR2 reads YNFKEQ. The chain's CDR3 is CASSQWGGSGNTIYF. DNA of the CDR3: TGTGCCAGCAGCCAGTGGGGGGGCTCTGGAAACACCATATATTTT.

The rearrangement links TRBV6-4 to TRBJ2-7, with 9 bases identical to TRBD2. Per germline, CDR1 MRHNA and CDR2 SNTAGT. Trimming at V came to 8 bases and at J to 7 bases, leaving 15 bases not matched to a gene. This CDR3 has 15 amino acids. The CDR3 region has the DNA TGTGCCAGCGTCTGCGCGGGAGGGCCGACTAGAGAGCAGTACTTC. Translated: CASVCAGGPTREQYF.

The chain links TRBV3-1 (or the pseudogene TRBV3-2) to TRBJ2-1; 9 nucleotides align to TRBD2. CDR1 and CDR2 from the germline V gene are LGHDT and YNNKEL (reference sequence). J was trimmed by 4 bases and V by 5 bases; bases with no gene match: 6. This CDR3 is built from 15 residues. The CDR3, as DNA: TGTGCCAGCAGCGATAGCGGGAGAGCTTACAATGAGCAGTTCTTC. This sequence encodes CASSDSGRAYNEQFF.

As concerns this clone: Other DNA variants within this sample encode the same CDR3. The gene calls are TRBV4-1 and TRBJ2-5; perhaps TRBD2 as D (5 bases). This CDR3 contains 16 residues. Germline CDR1 reads MGHRA; CDR2 reads YSYEKL. Trimming took 1 base from V and 2 from J, leaving 14 bases between them. CDR3 coding DNA: TGCGCCAGCAGCCAAGGAGGTGGCGGGCCACAAGAGACCCAGTACTTC. Translation: CASSQGGGGPQETQYF.

This clone appeared a single time. The chain has TRBV24-1 and TRBJ2-7; no reliable D call. The germline V and J ends were trimmed by 2 bases and 4 bases, with 2 bases remaining between them. Germline V gene data show CDR1 as KGHDR and CDR2 as SFDVKD. CDR3 length equals 11 residues. CDR3 sequence (DNA): TGTGCCACCAGTGATTCGTACGAGCAGTACTTC. Residues: CATSDSYEQYF.

The chain uses TRBV5-1 and TRBJ2-6; D remains unclear. The CDR3 covers 16 residues. The germline V gene encodes CDR1 SGHRS and CDR2 YFSETQ. Trimming took 0 bases from V and 0 from J, leaving 7 bases between them. In nucleotides, the CDR3 is TGCGCCAGCAGCTTGGTCGGTGACTCTGGGGCCAACGTCCTGACTTTC. Translating gives CASSLVGDSGANVLTF.

The chain uses TRBV4-1 and TRBJ2-3; 8 positions match TRBD2. The CDR3 loop spans 17 amino acids. V lost 4 bases and J lost 0; bases outside the gene matches: 9. Germline CDR1 and CDR2: MGHRA and YSYEKL. The CDR3 coding sequence is TGCGCCAGCAGCCGGGACGGGAGGGCCCTTAGCACAGATACGCAGTATTTT. Protein sequence: CASSRDGRALSTDTQYF.

This chain's CDR3 is CASSMAGTGNTIYF. CDR3 coding DNA: TGTGCCAGTAGTATGGCGGGAACTGGAAACACCATATATTTT. V and J are TRBV19 and TRBJ1-3; D uncertain. Trimming took 3 bases from V and 2 from J, leaving 8 bases between them. The CDR3 length is 14 residues. Looked up from germline, CDR1 is LNHDA and CDR2 is SQIVND (reference sequence). The whole variable domain, filled in from reference TRBV19 and TRBJ1-3, reads DGGITQSPKYLFRKEGQNVTLSCEQNLNHDAMYWYRQDPGQGLRLIYYSQIVNDFQKGDIAEGYSVSREKKESFPLTVTSAQKNPTAFYLCASSMAGTGNTIYFGEGSWLTVV.

The gene calls are TRBV20-1 and TRBJ1-2, with D possibly matching TRBD1 (6 bases). V lost 3 bases, J lost 3 bases, and 17 bases lay in between. Germline CDR1 DFQATT, CDR2 SNEGSKA (reference sequence). The CDR3 is 15 residues long. DNA of the CDR3: TGCAGTGCTAGTGCCCCCGACAGGAACTACTATGGCTACACCTTC. It specifies CSASAPDRNYYGYTF.

V is TRBV30 and J is TRBJ1-2; possibly TRBD1 for D (5 bases). The V end was cut by 3 bases, the J end by 6 bases, with 17 bases between. The CDR3 has 14 amino acids. From germline, CDR1 is GTSNPN and CDR2 SVGIG (reference sequence). Here the CDR3 reads CAWSRQGEVNGYTF. In DNA, the CDR3 is TGTGCCTGGAGCCGGCAGGGCGAGGTTAATGGCTACACCTTC.

V and J are TRBV6-1 and TRBJ2-7; 10 nucleotides agree with TRBD2. This CDR3 region has 15 residues. J was trimmed by 2 bases and V by 3 bases; bases with no gene match: 4. Germline values: CDR1 MNHNS, CDR2 SASEGT. In DNA form, the CDR3 reads TGTGCCAGCAGTGATCGAGCGGGAGGGCCCTACGAGCAGTACTTC. Protein: CASSDRAGGPYEQYF.

J is TRBJ2-2 and V is TRBV13; possibly TRBD1 for D (7 bases). Looked up from germline, CDR1 is PRHDT and CDR2 is FYEKMQ (reference sequence). The V end lost 5 bases, the J end lost 7 bases, and 14 bases lay between the germline ends. CDR3 length: 14 amino acids. CDR3: CASSPGGLVGELFF. The CDR3 region has the DNA TGTGCCAGCAGCCCAGGGGGGCTCGTCGGGGAGCTGTTTTTT.

The chain recombines TRBV11-2 with TRBJ1-2; 11 bases are shared with TRBD1. This CDR3 has 15 residues. Germline values: CDR1 SGHAT, CDR2 FQNNGV. The V and J ends lost 5 bases and 3 bases, in that order; junction bases with no gene match: 5. The CDR3 coding sequence is TGTGCCAGCAGCGTGGACAGGGGGCTGTACTATGGCTACACCTTC. Translation: CASSVDRGLYYGYTF.

The chain employs TRBV19 and TRBJ1-5; no clear D. V was clipped by 1 base and J by 2 bases, with 9 bases between them. The CDR3 consists of 15 residues. Germline lookup yields CDR1 LNHDA and CDR2 SQIVND (reference sequence). DNA of the CDR3: TGTGCCAGTAGTATAGCCTTCAGGCGCAATCAGCCCCAGCATTTT. Translated: CASSIAFRRNQPQHF. Using reference TRBV19 and TRBJ1-5 for the parts outside the CDR3, the full variable domain is DGGITQSPKYLFRKEGQNVTLSCEQNLNHDAMYWYRQDPGQGLRLIYYSQIVNDFQKGDIAEGYSVSREKKESFPLTVTSAQKNPTAFYLCASSIAFRRNQPQHFGDGTRLSIL.

The chain employs TRBV28 and TRBJ2-7; 7 bases are shared with TRBD2. The CDR3 is 15 amino acids. The V gene's germline CDR1 is MDHEN and CDR2 SYDVKM. The V gene end was trimmed by 7 bases and the J gene end by 4 bases; junction bases not matched to a gene: 13. CDR3 DNA sequence: TGTGCCAGCACCCCCGGGGGAGGGCTTGTATACGAGCAGTACTTC. This gives the protein CASTPGGGLVYEQYF.

This sequence joins TRBV9 and TRBJ2-6, with 8 bases aligning to TRBD1. Germline V gene lookup returns CDR1 SGDLS and CDR2 YYNGEE. With 2 bases clipped from V and 1 base from J, the junction kept 5 bases outside the gene matches. The CDR3 length is 17 residues. CDR3 loop: CASSVTGEISGANVLTF. The CDR3 nucleotides are TGTGCCAGCAGCGTGACAGGGGAAATATCTGGGGCCAACGTCCTGACTTTC.